This record concerns one T cell receptor beta chain sequence. Germline lookup yields CDR1 LGHNA and CDR2 YSLEER. Trimming took 1 base from V and 10 from J, leaving 14 bases between them. CDR3 length equals 14 residues. Authors' processing steps: For nucleated cells, counts were estimated from reference gene primer amplification. The protocol was immunoSEQ multiplex PCR, while the TCRdb copy is restricted to in-frame clones and leaves out a portion. V and J calls and clone size come straight from that table; D and trimming were deduced from the DNA. The top ten clones hold around 0.5% of a sample with over 150,000 clones, roughly 86% of them seen once. The record originates from a study of blood T cell repertoires in COVID-19. Study-wide background: Italy, Spain and the United States were the sources of the convalescent and acute COVID-19 samples. Sources were T cells, B-cell-depleted T cells, or PBMCs; the material itself was cDNA or gDNA.

Enrollment of patients from Seattle took place during active infection, with longitudinal follow-up. The sequencing sample was made of peripheral blood. This TCR came from a man between 60 and 75 years old with COVID-19, enrolled during active disease. This chain uses TRBV4-3 with TRBJ2-1, with D possibly TRBD1 on 6 matching bases. The CDR3 protein is CASSQVLSGTEQFF. DNA for the CDR3: TGCGCCAGCAGCCAAGTCCTCTCTGGGACAGAGCAGTTCTTC.